This T cell receptor (beta chain) was captured in a study of blood T cell repertoires in COVID-19. Across the whole study: Acute and convalescent COVID-19 samples came from the United States, Italy and Spain. In each case, the material was cDNA or gDNA derived from T cells, B-cell-depleted T cells, or PBMCs.

This clone was counted a few times. Germline V gene data show CDR1 as SGDLS and CDR2 as YYNGEE. This CDR3 comprises 13 residues. Trimming cost V 0 bases and J 7 bases, with 10 bases left between them. Authors' data handling: Using reference gene primer amplification, nucleated cell counts were estimated. TCRdb keeps only in-frame clones here, not all; method: immunoSEQ multiplex PCR. V and J calls and clone size are given by that table; D and trimming were obtained from the DNA. The sample comprises tens of thousands of clones, just under 85% of which are singletons, and around 5% rests with the top ten.

V usage is TRBV9 and J usage is TRBJ1-2; D remains unclear. The TCR sequence derives from an older man with acute or convalescent COVID-19. The sequencing input was peripheral blood. The CDR3 protein is CASSVVGGFGYTF. The CDR3 DNA reads TGTGCCAGCAGCGTAGTCGGAGGCTTTGGCTACACCTTC.